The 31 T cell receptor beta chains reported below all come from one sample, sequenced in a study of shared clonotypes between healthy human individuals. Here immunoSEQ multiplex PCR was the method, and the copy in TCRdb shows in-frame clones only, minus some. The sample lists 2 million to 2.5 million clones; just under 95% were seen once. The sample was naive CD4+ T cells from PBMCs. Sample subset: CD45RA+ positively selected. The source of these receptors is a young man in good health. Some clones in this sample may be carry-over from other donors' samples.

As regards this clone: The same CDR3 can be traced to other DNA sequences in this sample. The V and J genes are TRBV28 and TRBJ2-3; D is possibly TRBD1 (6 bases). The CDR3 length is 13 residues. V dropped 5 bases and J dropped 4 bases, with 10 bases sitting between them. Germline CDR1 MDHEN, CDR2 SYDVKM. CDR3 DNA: TGTGCCAGCAGTCTACAGGGACCAGATACGCAGTATTTT. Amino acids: CASSLQGPDTQYF.

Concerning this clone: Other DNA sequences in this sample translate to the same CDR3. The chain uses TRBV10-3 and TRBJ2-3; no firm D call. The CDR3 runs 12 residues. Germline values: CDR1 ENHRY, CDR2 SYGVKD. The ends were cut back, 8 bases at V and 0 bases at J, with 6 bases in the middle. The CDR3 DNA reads TGTGCCATCGCCGGTAGCACAGATACGCAGTATTTT. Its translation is CAIAGSTDTQYF.

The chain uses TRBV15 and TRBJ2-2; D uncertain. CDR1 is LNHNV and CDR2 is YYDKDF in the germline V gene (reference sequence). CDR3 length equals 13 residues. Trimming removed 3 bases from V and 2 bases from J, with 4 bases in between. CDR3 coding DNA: TGTGCCACCAGCAGGGCAAACACCGGGGAGCTGTTTTTT. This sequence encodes CATSRANTGELFF. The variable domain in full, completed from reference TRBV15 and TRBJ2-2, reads DAMVIQNPRYQVTQFGKPVTLSCSQTLNHNVMYWYQQKSSQAPKLLFHYYDKDFNNEADTPDNFQSRRPNTSFCFLDIRSPGLGDTAMYLCATSRANTGELFFGEGSRLTVL.

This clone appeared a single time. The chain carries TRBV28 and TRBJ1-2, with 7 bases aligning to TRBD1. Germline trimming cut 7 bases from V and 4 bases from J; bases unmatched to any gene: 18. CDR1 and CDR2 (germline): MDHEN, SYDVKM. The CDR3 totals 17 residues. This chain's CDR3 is CASIIGGNRGLGYGYTF. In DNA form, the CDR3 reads TGTGCCAGCATCATAGGGGGAAACAGGGGCCTGGGCTATGGCTACACCTTC.

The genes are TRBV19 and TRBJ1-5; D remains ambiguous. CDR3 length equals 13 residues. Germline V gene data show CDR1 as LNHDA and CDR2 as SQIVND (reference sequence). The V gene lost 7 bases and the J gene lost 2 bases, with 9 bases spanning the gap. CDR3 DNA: TGTGCCAGTACCTACCTGGGCAATCAGCCCCAGCATTTT. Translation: CASTYLGNQPQHF.

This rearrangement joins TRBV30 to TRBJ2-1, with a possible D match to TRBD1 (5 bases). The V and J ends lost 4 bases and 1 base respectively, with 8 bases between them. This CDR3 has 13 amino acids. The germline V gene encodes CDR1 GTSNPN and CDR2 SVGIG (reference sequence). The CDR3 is CAWKQGSYNEQFF. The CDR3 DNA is TGTGCCTGGAAGCAGGGATCCTACAATGAGCAGTTCTTC.

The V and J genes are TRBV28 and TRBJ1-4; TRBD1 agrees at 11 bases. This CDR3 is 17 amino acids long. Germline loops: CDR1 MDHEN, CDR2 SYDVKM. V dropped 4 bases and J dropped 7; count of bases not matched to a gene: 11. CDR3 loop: CASSSGTGGMRAEKLFF. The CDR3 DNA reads TGTGCCAGCAGTTCCGGGACAGGGGGTATGAGGGCTGAAAAACTGTTTTTT.

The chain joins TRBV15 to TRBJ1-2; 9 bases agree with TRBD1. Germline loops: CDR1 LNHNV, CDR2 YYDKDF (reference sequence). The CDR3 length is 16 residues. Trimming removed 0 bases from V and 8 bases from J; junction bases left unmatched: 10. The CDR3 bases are TGTGCCACCAGCAGAGAGGAGCACAGGGGGCGTCGAGGCTACACCTTC. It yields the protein CATSREEHRGRRGYTF. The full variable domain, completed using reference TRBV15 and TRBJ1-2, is DAMVIQNPRYQVTQFGKPVTLSCSQTLNHNVMYWYQQKSSQAPKLLFHYYDKDFNNEADTPDNFQSRRPNTSFCFLDIRSPGLGDTAMYLCATSREEHRGRRGYTFGSGTRLTVV.

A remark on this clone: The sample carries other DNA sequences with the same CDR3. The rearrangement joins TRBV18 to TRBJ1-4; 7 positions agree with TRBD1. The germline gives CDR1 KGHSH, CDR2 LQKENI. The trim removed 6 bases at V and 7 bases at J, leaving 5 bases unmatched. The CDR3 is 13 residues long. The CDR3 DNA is TGTGCCAGCTCGCCAGGGGGAAGTGAAAAACTGTTTTTT. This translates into CASSPGGSEKLFF.

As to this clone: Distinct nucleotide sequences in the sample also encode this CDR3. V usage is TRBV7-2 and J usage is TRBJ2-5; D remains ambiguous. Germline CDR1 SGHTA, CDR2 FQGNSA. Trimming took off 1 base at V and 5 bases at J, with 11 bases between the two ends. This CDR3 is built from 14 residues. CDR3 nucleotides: TGTGCCAGCAGCTTAGACCGGGTTGGGGAGACCCAGTACTTC. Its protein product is CASSLDRVGETQYF.

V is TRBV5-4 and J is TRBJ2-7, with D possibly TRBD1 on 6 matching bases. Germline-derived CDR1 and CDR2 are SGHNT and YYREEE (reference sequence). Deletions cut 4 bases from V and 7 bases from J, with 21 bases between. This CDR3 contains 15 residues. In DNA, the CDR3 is TGTGCCAGCAGCGCACGGGACACCCTAGAGAGGGAGCAGTACTTC. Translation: CASSARDTLEREQYF.

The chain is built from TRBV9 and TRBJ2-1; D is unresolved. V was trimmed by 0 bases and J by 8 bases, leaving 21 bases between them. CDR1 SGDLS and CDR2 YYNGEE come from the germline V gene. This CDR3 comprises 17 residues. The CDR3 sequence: CASSVAPTGRVEDEQFF. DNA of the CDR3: TGTGCCAGCAGCGTAGCCCCCACGGGTCGGGTTGAGGATGAGCAGTTCTTC.

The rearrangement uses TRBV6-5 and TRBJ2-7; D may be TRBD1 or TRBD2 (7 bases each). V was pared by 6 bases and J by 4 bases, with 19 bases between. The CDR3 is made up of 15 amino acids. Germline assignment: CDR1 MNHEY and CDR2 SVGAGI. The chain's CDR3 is CASSRGGGTVYEQYF. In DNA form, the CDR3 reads TGTGCCAGCAGCCGCGGGGGAGGGACAGTTTACGAGCAGTACTTC.

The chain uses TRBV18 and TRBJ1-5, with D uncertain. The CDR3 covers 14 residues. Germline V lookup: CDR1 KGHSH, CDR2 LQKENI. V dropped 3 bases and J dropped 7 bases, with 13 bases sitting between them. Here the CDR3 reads CASSPSREYQPQHF. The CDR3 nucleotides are TGTGCCAGCTCACCTAGTCGAGAGTACCAGCCCCAGCATTTT.

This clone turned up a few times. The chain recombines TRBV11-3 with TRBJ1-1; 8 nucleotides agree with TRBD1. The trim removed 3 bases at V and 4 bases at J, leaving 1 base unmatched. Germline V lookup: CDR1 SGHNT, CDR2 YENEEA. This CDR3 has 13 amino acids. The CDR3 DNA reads TGTGCCAGCAGCTTTGGGACAGGCACTGAAGCTTTCTTT. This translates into CASSFGTGTEAFF.

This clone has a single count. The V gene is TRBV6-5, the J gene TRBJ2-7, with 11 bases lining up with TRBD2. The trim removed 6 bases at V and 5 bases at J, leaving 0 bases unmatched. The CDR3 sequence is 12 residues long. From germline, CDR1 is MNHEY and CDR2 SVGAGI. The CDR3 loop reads CASRTSGNEQYF. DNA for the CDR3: TGTGCCAGCAGGACTAGCGGGAACGAGCAGTACTTC.

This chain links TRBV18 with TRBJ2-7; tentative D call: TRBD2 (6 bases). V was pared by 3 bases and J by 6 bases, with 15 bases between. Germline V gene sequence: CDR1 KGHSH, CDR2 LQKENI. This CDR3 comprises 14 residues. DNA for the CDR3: TGTGCCAGCTCACCCCTAGCGCCCGCTTCCGAGCAGTACTTC. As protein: CASSPLAPASEQYF. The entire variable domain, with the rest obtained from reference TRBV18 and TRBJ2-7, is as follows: NAGVMQNPRHLVRRRGQEARLRCSPMKGHSHVYWYRQLPEEGLKFMVYLQKENIIDESGMPKERFSAEFPKEGPSILRIQQVVRGDSAAYFCASSPLAPASEQYFGPGTRLTVT.

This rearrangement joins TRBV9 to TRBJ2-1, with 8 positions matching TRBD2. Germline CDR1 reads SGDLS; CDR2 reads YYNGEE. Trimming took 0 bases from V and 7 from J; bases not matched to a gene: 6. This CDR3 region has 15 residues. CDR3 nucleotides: TGTGCCAGCAGCGTAGAGGGACTAGAGATAAATGAGCAGTTCTTC. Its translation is CASSVEGLEINEQFF.

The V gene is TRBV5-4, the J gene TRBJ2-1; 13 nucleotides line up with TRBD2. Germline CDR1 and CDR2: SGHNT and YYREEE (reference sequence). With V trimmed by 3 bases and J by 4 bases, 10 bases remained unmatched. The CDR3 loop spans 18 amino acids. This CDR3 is CASSSQTSGRKVYNEQFF. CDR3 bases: TGTGCCAGCAGCTCGCAGACTAGCGGGAGGAAGGTGTACAATGAGCAGTTCTTC.

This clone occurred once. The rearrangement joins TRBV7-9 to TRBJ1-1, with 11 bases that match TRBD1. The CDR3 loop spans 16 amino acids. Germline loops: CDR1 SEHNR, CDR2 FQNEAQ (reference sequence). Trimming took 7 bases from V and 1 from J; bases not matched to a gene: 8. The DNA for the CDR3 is TGTGCCAGCACCCAACTGGGACAGGGGGGGAACACTGAAGCTTTCTTT. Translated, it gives CASTQLGQGGNTEAFF.

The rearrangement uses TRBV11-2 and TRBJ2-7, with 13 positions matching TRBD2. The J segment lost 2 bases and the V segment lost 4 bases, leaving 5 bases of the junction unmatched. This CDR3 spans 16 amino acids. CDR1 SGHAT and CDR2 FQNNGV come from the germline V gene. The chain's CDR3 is CASSSGTSGNTYEQYF. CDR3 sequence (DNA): TGTGCCAGCAGCTCCGGGACTAGCGGGAACACCTACGAGCAGTACTTC.

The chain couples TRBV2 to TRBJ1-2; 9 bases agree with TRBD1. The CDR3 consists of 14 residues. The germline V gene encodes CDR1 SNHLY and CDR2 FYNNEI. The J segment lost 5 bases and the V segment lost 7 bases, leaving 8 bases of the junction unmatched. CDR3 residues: CASIGTGLAYGYTF. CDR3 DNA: TGTGCCAGCATTGGGACAGGGCTGGCGTATGGCTACACCTTC.

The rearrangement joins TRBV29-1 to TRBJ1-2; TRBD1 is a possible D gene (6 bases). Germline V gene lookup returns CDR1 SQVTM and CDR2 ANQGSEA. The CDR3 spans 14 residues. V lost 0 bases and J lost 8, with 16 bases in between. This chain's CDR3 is CSVEETNRVGGYTF. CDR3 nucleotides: TGCAGCGTTGAAGAAACAAACAGGGTGGGAGGCTACACCTTC.

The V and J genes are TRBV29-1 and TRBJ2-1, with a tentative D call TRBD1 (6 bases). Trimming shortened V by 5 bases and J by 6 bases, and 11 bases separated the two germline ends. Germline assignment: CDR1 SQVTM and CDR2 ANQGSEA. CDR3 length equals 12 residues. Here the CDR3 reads CSVYRVPNEQFF. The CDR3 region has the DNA TGCAGCGTTTACAGGGTACCCAATGAGCAGTTCTTC.

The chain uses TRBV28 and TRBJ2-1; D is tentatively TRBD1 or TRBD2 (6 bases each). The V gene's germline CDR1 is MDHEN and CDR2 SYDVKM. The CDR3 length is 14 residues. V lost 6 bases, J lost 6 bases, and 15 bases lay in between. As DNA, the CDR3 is TGTGCCAGCAGCATGAGGGGGGCTCGCAATGAGCAGTTCTTC. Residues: CASSMRGARNEQFF. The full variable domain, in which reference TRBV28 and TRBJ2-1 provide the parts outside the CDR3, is DVKVTQSSRYLVKRTGEKVFLECVQDMDHENMFWYRQDPGLGLRLIYFSYDVKMKEKGDIPEGYSVSREKKERFSLILESASTNQTSMYLCASSMRGARNEQFFGPGTRLTVL.

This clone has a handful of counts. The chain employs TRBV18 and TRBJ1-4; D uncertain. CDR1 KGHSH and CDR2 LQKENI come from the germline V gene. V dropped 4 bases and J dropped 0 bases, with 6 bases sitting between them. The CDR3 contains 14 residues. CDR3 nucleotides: TGTGCCAGCTCACGAAGTTCAACTAATGAAAAACTGTTTTTT. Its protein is CASSRSSTNEKLFF.

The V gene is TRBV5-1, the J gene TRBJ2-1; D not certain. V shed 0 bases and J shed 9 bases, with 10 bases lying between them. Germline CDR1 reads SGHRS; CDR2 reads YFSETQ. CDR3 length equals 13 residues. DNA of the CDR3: TGCGCCAGCAGCTTGGCGGGTGTGCCTGAGCAGTTCTTC. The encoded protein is CASSLAGVPEQFF.

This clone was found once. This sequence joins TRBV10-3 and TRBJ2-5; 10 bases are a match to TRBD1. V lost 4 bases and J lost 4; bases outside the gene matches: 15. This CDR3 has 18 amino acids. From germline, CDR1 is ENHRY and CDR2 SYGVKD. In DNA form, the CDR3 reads TGTGCCATCAGTGCCGGGCGAGGGGGACAGGGGAAGGCAGAGACCCAGTACTTC. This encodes CAISAGRGGQGKAETQYF.

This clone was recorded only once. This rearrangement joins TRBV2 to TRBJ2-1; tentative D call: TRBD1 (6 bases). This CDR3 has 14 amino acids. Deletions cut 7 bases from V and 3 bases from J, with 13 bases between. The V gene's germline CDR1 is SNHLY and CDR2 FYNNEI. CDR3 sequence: CASNLRDNYNEQFF. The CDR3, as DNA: TGTGCCAGCAACCTGAGGGACAACTACAATGAGCAGTTCTTC.

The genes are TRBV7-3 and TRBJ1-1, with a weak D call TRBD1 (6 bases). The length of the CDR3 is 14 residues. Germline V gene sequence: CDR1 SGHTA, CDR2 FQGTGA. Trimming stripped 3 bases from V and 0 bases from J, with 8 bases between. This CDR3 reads CASSFGGMNTEAFF. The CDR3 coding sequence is TGTGCCAGCAGCTTTGGGGGCATGAACACTGAAGCTTTCTTT.

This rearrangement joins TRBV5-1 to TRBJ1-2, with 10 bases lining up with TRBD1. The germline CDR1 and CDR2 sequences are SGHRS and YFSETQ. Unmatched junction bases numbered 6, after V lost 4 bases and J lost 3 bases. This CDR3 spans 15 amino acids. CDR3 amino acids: CASSLTGTGDYGYTF. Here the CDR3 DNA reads TGCGCCAGCAGCCTAACGGGGACAGGGGACTATGGCTACACCTTC.